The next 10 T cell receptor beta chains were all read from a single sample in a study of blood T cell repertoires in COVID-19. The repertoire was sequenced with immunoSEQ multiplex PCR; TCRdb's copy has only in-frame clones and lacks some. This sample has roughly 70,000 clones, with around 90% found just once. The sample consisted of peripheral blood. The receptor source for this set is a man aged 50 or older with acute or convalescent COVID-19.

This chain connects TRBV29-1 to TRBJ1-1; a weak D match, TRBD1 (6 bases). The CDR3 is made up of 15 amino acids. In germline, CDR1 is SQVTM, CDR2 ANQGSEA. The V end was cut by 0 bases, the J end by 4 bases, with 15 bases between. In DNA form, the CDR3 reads TGCAGCGTTGAAGACACAGGGAAGGTGTCCACTGAAGCTTTCTTT. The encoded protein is CSVEDTGKVSTEAFF.

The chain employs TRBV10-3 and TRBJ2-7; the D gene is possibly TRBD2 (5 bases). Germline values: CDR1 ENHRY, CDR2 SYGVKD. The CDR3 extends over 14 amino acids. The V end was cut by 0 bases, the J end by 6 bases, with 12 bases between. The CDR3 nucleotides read TGTGCCATCAGTGAGTCGAGGCAGAGCGGCGAGCAGTACTTC. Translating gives CAISESRQSGEQYF.

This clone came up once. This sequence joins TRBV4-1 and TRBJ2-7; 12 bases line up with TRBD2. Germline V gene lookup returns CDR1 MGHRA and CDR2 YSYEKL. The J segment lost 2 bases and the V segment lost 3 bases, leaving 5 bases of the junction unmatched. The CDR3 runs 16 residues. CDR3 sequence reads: CASSQPGLAGTYEQYF. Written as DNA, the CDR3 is TGCGCCAGCAGCCAGCCAGGACTAGCGGGAACCTACGAGCAGTACTTC.

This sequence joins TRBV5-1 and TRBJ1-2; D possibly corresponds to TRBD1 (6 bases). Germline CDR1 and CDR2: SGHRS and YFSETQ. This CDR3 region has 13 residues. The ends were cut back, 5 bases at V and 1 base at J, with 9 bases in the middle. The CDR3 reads CASSEGVNYGYTF. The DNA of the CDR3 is TGCGCCAGCAGTGAGGGGGTTAACTATGGCTACACCTTC.

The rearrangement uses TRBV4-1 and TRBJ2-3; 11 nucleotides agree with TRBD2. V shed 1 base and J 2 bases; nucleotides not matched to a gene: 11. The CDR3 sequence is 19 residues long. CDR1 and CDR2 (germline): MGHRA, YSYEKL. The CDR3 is CASSQASGGWNSFTDTQYF. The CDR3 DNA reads TGCGCCAGCAGCCAAGCTAGCGGGGGGTGGAACTCATTCACAGATACGCAGTATTTT.

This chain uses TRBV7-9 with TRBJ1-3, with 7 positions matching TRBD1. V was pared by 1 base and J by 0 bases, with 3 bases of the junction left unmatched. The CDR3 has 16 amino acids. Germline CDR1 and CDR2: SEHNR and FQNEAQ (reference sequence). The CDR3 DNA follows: TGTGCCAGCAGCTTAGTGCAGGGGGGCTCTGGAAACACCATATATTTT. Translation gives CASSLVQGGSGNTIYF.

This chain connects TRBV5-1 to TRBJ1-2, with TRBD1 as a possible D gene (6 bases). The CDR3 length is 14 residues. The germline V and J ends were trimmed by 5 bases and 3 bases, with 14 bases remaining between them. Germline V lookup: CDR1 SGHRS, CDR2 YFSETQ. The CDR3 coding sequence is TGCGCCAGCAGTCCCCTCAGGGGCGACTATGGCTACACCTTC. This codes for CASSPLRGDYGYTF. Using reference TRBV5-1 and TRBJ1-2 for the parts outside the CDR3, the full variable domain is KAGVTQTPRYLIKTRGQQVTLSCSPISGHRSVSWYQQTPGQGLQFLFEYFSETQRNKGNFPGRFSGRQFSNSRSEMNVSTLELGDSALYLCASSPLRGDYGYTFGSGTRLTVV.

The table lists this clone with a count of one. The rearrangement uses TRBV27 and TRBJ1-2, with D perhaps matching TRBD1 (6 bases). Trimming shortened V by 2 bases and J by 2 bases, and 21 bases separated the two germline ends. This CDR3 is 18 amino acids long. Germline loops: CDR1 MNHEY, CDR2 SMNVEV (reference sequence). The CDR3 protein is CASSLSRGLRGPNYGYTF. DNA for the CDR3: TGTGCCAGCAGTTTAAGTAGAGGGCTCAGGGGACCGAACTATGGCTACACCTTC.

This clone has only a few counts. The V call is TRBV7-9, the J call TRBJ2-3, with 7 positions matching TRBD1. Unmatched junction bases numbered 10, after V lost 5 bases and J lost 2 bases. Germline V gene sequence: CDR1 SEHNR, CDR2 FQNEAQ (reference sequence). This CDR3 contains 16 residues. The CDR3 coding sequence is TGTGCCAGCAGCCTCCCCCCCGGGACAGTCACAGATACGCAGTATTTT. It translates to CASSLPPGTVTDTQYF. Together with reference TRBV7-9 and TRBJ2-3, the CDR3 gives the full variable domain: DTGVSQNPRHKITKRGQNVTFRCDPISEHNRLYWYRQTLGQGPEFLTYFQNEAQLEKSRLLSDRFSAERPKGSFSTLEIQRTEQGDSAMYLCASSLPPGTVTDTQYFGPGTRLTVL.

The CDR3 here is CASSRGLAGGRSSYNEQFF. CDR3 sequence (DNA): TGTGCCAGTAGTAGGGGACTAGCGGGAGGTCGGAGCTCCTACAATGAGCAGTTCTTC. The chain recombines TRBV19 with TRBJ2-1, with 15 bases aligning to TRBD2. The germline V gene has CDR1 LNHDA and CDR2 SQIVND (reference sequence). With 4 bases clipped from V and 0 bases from J, the junction kept 7 bases outside the gene matches. The CDR3 has 19 residues.